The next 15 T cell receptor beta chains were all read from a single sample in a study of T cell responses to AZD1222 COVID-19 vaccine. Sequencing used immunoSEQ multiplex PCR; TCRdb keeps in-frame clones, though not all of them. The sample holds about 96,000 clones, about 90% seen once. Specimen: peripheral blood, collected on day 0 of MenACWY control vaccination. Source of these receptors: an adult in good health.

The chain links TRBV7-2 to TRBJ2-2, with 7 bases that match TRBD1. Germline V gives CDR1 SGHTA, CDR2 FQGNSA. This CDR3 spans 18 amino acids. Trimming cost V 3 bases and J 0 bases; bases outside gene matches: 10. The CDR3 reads CASSFRPGQQTNTGELFF. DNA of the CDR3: TGTGCCAGCAGCTTTCGACCGGGACAGCAAACGAACACCGGGGAGCTGTTTTTT.

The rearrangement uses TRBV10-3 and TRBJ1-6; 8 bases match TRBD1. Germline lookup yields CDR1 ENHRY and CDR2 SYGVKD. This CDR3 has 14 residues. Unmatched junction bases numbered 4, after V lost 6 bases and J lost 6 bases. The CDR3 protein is CAISLDRGNSPLHF. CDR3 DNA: TGTGCCATCAGCTTAGACAGGGGTAATTCACCCCTCCACTTT.

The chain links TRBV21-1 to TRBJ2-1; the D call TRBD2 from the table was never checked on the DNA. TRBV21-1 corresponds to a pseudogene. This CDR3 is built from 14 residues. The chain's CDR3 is CASSKKRSDNEQFF. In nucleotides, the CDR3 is TGTGCCAGCAGCAAAAAGCGAAGCGACAATGAGCAGTTCTTC.

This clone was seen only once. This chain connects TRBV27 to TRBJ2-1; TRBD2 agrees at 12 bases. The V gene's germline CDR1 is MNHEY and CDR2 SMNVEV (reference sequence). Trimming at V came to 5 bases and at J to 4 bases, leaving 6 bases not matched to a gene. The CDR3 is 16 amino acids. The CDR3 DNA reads TGTGCCAGCAGTCACGGACTAGCGGGAACGTACAATGAGCAGTTCTTC. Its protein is CASSHGLAGTYNEQFF.

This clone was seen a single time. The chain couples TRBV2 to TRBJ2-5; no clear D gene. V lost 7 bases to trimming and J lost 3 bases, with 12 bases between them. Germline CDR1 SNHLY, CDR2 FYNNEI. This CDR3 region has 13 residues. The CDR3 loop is CASTPGTKETQYF. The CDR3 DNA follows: TGTGCCAGCACCCCGGGCACGAAAGAGACCCAGTACTTC.

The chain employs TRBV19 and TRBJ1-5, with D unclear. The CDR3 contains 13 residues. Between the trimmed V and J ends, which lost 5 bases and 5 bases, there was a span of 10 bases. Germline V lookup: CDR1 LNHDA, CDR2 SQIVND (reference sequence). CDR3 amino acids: CASSPVRDQPQHF. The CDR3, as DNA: TGTGCCAGTAGTCCAGTCAGAGATCAGCCCCAGCATTTT.

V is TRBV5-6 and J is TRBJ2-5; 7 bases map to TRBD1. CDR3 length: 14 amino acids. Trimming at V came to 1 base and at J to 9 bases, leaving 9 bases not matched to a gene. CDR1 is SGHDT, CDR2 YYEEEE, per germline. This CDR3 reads CASSLPGQLNPQYF. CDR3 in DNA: TGTGCCAGCAGCTTGCCGGGACAGCTGAATCCCCAGTACTTC. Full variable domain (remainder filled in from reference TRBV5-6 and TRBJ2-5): DAGVTQSPTHLIKTRGQQVTLRCSPKSGHDTVSWYQQALGQGPQFIFQYYEEEERQRGNFPDRFSGHQFPNYSSELNVNALLLGDSALYLCASSLPGQLNPQYFGPGTRLLVL.

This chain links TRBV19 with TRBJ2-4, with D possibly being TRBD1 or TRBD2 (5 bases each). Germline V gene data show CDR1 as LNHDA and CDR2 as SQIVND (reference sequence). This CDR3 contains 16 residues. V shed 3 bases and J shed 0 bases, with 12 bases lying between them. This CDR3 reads CASSIRDVEAKNIQYF. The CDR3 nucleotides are TGTGCCAGTAGTATTCGGGACGTTGAAGCCAAAAACATTCAGTACTTC. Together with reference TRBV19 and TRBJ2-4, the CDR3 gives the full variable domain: DGGITQSPKYLFRKEGQNVTLSCEQNLNHDAMYWYRQDPGQGLRLIYYSQIVNDFQKGDIAEGYSVSREKKESFPLTVTSAQKNPTAFYLCASSIRDVEAKNIQYFGAGTRLSVL.

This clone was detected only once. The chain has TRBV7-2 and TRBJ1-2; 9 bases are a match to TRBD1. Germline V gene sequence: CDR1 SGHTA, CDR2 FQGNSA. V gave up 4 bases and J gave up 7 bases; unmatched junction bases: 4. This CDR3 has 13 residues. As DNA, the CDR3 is TGTGCCAGCAGCTCAGGACAGGGGCTTGGCTACACCTTC. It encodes CASSSGQGLGYTF.

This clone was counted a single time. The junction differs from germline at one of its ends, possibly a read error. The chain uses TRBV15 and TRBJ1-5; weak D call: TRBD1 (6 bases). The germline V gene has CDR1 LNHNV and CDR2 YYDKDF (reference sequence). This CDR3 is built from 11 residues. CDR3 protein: CATSRGGLGVF. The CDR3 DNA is TGTGCCACCAGCAGAGGGGGGCTTGGGGTATTT.

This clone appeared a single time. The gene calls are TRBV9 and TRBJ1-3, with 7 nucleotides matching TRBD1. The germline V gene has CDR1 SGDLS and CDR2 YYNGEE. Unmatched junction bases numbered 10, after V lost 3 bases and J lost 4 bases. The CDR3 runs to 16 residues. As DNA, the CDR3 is TGTGCCAGCAGCGGCCGGGACAGTGGGCAAGGAAACACCATATATTTT. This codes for CASSGRDSGQGNTIYF.

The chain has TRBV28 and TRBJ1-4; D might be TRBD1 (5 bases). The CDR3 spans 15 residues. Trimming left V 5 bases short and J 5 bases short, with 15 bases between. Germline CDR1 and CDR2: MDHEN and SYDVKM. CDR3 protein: CASSPGTPANEKLFF. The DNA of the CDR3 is TGTGCCAGCAGTCCTGGGACCCCGGCAAATGAAAAACTGTTTTTT.

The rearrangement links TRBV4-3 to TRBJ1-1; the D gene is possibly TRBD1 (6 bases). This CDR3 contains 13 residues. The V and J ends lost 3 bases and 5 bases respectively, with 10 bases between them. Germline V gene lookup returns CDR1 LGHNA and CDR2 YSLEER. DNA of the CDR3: TGCGCCAGCAGCCAGACCCAGGGGACTGAAGCTTTCTTT. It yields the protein CASSQTQGTEAFF.

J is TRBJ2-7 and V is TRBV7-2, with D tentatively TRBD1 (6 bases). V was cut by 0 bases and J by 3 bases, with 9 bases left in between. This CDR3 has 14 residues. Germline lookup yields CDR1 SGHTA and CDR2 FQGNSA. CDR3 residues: CASSLAQDSYEQYF. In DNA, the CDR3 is TGTGCCAGCAGCTTAGCACAGGACAGCTACGAGCAGTACTTC.

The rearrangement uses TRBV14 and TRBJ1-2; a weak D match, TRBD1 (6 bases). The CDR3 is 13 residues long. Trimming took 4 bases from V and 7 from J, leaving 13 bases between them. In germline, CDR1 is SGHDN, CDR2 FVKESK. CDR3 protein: CASSRPGTSGYTF. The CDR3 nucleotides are TGTGCCAGCAGCCGACCCGGGACAAGTGGCTACACCTTC. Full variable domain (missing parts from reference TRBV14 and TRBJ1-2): EAGVTQFPSHSVIEKGQTVTLRCDPISGHDNLYWYRRVMGKEIKFLLHFVKESKQDESGMPNNRFLAERTGGTYSTLKVQPAELEDSGVYFCASSRPGTSGYTFGSGTRLTVV.